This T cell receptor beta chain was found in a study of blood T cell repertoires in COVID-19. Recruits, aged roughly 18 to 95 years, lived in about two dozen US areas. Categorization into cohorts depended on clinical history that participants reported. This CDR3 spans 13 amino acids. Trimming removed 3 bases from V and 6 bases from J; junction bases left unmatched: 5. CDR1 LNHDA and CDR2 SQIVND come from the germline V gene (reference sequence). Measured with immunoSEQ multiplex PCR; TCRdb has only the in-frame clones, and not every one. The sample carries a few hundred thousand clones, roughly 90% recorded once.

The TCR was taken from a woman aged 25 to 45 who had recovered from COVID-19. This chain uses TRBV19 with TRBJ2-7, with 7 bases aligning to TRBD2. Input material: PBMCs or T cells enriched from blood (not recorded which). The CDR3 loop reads CASSIAGGTEQYF. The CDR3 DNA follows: TGTGCCAGTAGTATTGCCGGGGGGACCGAGCAGTACTTC. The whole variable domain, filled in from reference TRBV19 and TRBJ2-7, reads DGGITQSPKYLFRKEGQNVTLSCEQNLNHDAMYWYRQDPGQGLRLIYYSQIVNDFQKGDIAEGYSVSREKKESFPLTVTSAQKNPTAFYLCASSIAGGTEQYFGPGTRLTVT.